The rows below give T cell receptor beta chains drawn from one sample of a study of blood T cell repertoires in COVID-19. Clones were sequenced by immunoSEQ multiplex PCR, and TCRdb holds only the in-frame ones, with some missing. This table holds about 100,000 clones, roughly 80% found once. The sample consisted of peripheral blood. The source is a man aged 50-59 years who had recovered from COVID-19. The conserved cysteine and the conserved F or W are not part of the CDR3 here.

J gene	V gene	CDR3 length	CDR3 protein
TRBJ1-1	TRBV6-5	11	ASSSTVGAEAF
TRBJ1-4	TRBV30	12	AWEHGHGDEKLF
TRBJ2-5	TRBV5-1	13	ASSPDQGAYETQY
TRBJ1-2	TRBV18	15	ASSPPRGGAYRNGYT
NA	TRBV10-3	15	AINRGQGLSSGNTIY
TRBJ1-1	TRBV5-1	12	ASSIGTLNTEAF
TRBJ2-7	TRBV5-6	17	ASSPGTSGSYPSPYEQY
TRBJ2-5	TRBV2	15	ASTVGGTSATRETQY
TRBJ1-5	TRBV19	13	ASSPGTEKNQPQH
TRBJ2-3	TRBV5-1	14	ASSWGDRASTDTQY
TRBJ1-2	TRBV11-1	11	ASSFSLLYGYT
TRBJ1-2	TRBV11-2	13	ASSPGPRAGDGYT
TRBJ2-7	TRBV27	10	ASSPSGRATY
TRBJ1-1	TRBV19	10	ASSTGTELAF
TRBJ2-1	TRBV3-1/TRBV3-2	18	ASSPGLAGDPRSSYNEQF
TRBJ1-2	TRBV19	13	ASRALGGLNYGYT
TRBJ1-6	TRBV2	12	ASRQEPMNSPLH
TRBJ1-1	TRBV7-3	11	ASSPGGITEAF
TRBJ2-3	TRBV6-2/TRBV6-3	13	ASSYTGGGSDTQY
TRBJ1-5	TRBV19	12	ASSIGTGERPQH
TRBJ1-1	TRBV2	9	ASSQTAGAF
TRBJ2-1	TRBV24-1	12	ATSGLRQGNEQF
TRBJ2-7	TRBV5-4	13	ASSFPGTGSYEQY